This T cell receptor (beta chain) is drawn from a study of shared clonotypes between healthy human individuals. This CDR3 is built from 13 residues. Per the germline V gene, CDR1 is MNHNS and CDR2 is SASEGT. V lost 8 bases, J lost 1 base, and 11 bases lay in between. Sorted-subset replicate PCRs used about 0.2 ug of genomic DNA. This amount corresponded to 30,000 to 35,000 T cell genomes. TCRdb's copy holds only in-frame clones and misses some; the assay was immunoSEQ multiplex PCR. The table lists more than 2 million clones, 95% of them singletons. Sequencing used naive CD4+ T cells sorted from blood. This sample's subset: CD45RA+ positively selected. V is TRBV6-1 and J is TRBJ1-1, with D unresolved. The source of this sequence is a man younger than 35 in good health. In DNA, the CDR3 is TGTGCCAGCGCCAGGATGGGGAACACTGAAGCTTTCTTT. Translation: CASARMGNTEAFF.